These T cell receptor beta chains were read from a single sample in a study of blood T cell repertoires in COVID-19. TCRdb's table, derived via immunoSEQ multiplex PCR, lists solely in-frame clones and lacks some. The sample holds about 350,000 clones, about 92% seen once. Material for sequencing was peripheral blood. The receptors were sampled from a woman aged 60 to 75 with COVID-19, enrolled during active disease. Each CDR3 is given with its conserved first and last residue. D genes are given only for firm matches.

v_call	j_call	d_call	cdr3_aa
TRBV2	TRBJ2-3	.	CASRYYTQYF
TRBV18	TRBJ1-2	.	CASSQSYYGYTF
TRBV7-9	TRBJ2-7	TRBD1	CASSARTGLSYEQYF
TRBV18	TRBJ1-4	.	CASSPPVGGINEKLFF
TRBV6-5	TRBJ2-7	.	CASSRDWSSYEQYF
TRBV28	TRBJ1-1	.	CASREEQFKAFF
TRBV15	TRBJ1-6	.	CATSGVGGFNSPLHF
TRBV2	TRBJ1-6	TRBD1	CASSLGQTYSPLHF
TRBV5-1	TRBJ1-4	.	CASSLRQQGEKLFF
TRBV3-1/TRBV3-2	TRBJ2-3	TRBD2	CASSLFPLAGNTDTQYF
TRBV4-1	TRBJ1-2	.	CASSQPPGQSLNYGYTF
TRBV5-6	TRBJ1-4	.	CASSLRGLATNEKLFF
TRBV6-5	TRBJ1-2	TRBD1	CASSALGTGAYGYTF
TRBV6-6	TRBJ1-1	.	CASSYGQVNEAFF
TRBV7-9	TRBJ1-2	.	CASSPRAGNYGYTF
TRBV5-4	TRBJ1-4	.	CASSLGGGDTNEKLFF
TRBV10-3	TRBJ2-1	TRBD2	CAISPTSGGAYNEQFF
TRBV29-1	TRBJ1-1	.	CSVVRIMNTEAFF
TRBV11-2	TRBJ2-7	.	CASSFIFAETYEQYF
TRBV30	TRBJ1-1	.	CAWSVQSTEAFF
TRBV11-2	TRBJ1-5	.	CASSLGAGQPQHF